What follows are 27 T cell receptor beta chains derived from one specimen sequenced in a study of T cell responses to AZD1222 COVID-19 vaccine. Profiled with immunoSEQ multiplex PCR; TCRdb holds only in-frame clones, not every one. The table records some 110,000 clones, around nine tenths of them present only once. The input for sequencing was peripheral blood, taken 28 days after the second AZD1222 dose. The receptors here all came from an adult who received the AZD1222 COVID-19 vaccine.

The chain links TRBV2 to TRBJ2-3; 7 nucleotides line up with TRBD2. The V gene end was trimmed by 7 bases and the J gene end by 0 bases; junction bases not matched to a gene: 4. This CDR3 is built from 14 residues. Germline CDR1 reads SNHLY; CDR2 reads FYNNEI. The CDR3 DNA reads as TGTGCCAGCAAGCGGGGCCCCAGCACAGATACGCAGTATTTT. It is translated as CASKRGPSTDTQYF.

CDR3 DNA: TGTGCCAGCAGGACTAGCGGGAGTGTTGAGCAGTTCTTC. As protein: CASRTSGSVEQFF. The chain carries TRBV6-5 and TRBJ2-1; 12 bases line up with TRBD2. CDR1 MNHEY and CDR2 SVGAGI come from the germline V gene. This CDR3 is built from 13 residues. The junction had 3 bases not matched to a gene; V was cut back by 6 bases and J by 9 bases.

This clone appeared once. The gene calls are TRBV3-1 (or the pseudogene TRBV3-2) and TRBJ2-7; 10 nucleotides align to TRBD1. J gave up 4 bases and V 6 bases, and 6 bases lay outside the gene matches. This CDR3 spans 14 amino acids. Germline CDR1 LGHDT, CDR2 YNNKEL (reference sequence). CDR3 sequence (DNA): TGTGCCAGCAGTCCGGGACAGGGGCTTTACGAGCAGTACTTC. Translation: CASSPGQGLYEQYF.

J is TRBJ1-1 and V is TRBV15; D gene unclear. Trimming took off 9 bases at V and 3 bases at J, with 17 bases between the two ends. The CDR3 has 14 amino acids. The germline V gene has CDR1 LNHNV and CDR2 YYDKDF (reference sequence). The CDR3 DNA reads TGTGCCACAGAGTACATGACCGGGGACACTGAAGCTTTCTTT. It yields the protein CATEYMTGDTEAFF.

The rearrangement uses TRBV28 and TRBJ1-3; D is ambiguous. The germline V gene encodes CDR1 MDHEN and CDR2 SYDVKM. The CDR3 contains 14 residues. Trimming pared 6 bases from V and 0 bases from J, leaving 9 bases between. The CDR3 DNA reads as TGTGCCAGCAGCCCCTACCCCTCTGGAAACACCATATATTTT. This translates into CASSPYPSGNTIYF.

About this clone itself: This specimen includes other DNA sequences encoding the same CDR3. V gene TRBV28 combines with J gene TRBJ2-7, with no clear D. V lost 3 bases to trimming and J lost 5 bases, with 5 bases between them. Germline assignment: CDR1 MDHEN and CDR2 SYDVKM. The CDR3 consists of 11 residues. DNA for the CDR3: TGTGCCAGCAGTTTGGGTGACGAGCAGTACTTC. Protein product: CASSLGDEQYF.

This clone occurred a few times. The CDR3 sequence: CSANRIGGAFF. The CDR3 DNA reads TGCAGTGCCAACCGCATAGGGGGGGCTTTCTTT. V usage is TRBV20-1 and J usage is TRBJ1-1; perhaps TRBD1 as D (6 bases). Germline V gives CDR1 DFQATT, CDR2 SNEGSKA (reference sequence). V gave up 6 bases and J gave up 11 bases, with 16 bases separating them. This CDR3 spans 11 amino acids.

V gene TRBV19 combines with J gene TRBJ1-5, with 7 bases aligning to TRBD1. The CDR3 spans 15 residues. The germline V gene has CDR1 LNHDA and CDR2 SQIVND (reference sequence). V shed 6 bases and J 1 base; nucleotides not matched to a gene: 6. CDR3 in DNA: TGTGCCAGTAGCGACAGGGTCGGGAGCAATCAGCCCCAGCATTTT. Translated, it gives CASSDRVGSNQPQHF.

This clone was detected only a few times. The chain uses TRBV4-1 and TRBJ2-5; 8 bases agree with TRBD2. The CDR3 has 16 amino acids. The V gene end was trimmed by 4 bases and the J gene end by 1 base; junction bases not matched to a gene: 8. The germline V gene encodes CDR1 MGHRA and CDR2 YSYEKL. The CDR3 loop is CASSRTPGLGQETQYF. CDR3 DNA: TGCGCCAGCAGCCGAACACCGGGACTAGGCCAAGAGACCCAGTACTTC.

The chain combines TRBV21-1 with TRBJ2-1; TRBD1, the D gene given by the table, was not confirmed from the DNA. TRBV21-1 is a pseudogene. CDR3 length equals 19 residues. The CDR3 loop reads CASSKIGGSRILGYNEQFF. The DNA for the CDR3 is TGTGCCAGCAGCAAAATAGGGGGCTCTAGAATTTTGGGTTACAATGAGCAGTTCTTC.

The rearrangement uses TRBV7-3 and TRBJ2-7; D call uncertain. This CDR3 is 14 amino acids long. The ends were cut back, 3 bases at V and 6 bases at J, with 15 bases in the middle. Germline V gene lookup returns CDR1 SGHTA and CDR2 FQGTGA. The CDR3 sequence: CASSLTSGQSEQYF. CDR3 DNA sequence: TGTGCCAGCAGCTTGACGAGTGGGCAGAGCGAGCAGTACTTC.

V usage is TRBV6-5 and J usage is TRBJ1-1; D gene uncertain. V lost 6 bases and J lost 0, with 8 bases in between. CDR3 length: 13 residues. Germline V gene data show CDR1 as MNHEY and CDR2 as SVGAGI. CDR3 region: CASSPWMNTEAFF. The CDR3 coding sequence is TGTGCCAGCAGCCCCTGGATGAACACTGAAGCTTTCTTT.

The V call is TRBV4-3, the J call TRBJ2-7; TRBD1 agrees at 8 bases. Trimming removed 5 bases from V and 2 bases from J; junction bases left unmatched: 8. Germline CDR1 LGHNA, CDR2 YSLEER. The CDR3 consists of 15 residues. The CDR3 nucleotides read TGCGCCAGCAGCTTCCGACAGGGGAAAGCCTACGAGCAGTACTTC. It specifies CASSFRQGKAYEQYF.

The chain recombines TRBV29-1 with TRBJ2-6; D may correspond to TRBD1 or TRBD2 (5 bases each). This CDR3 comprises 16 residues. Germline CDR1 SQVTM, CDR2 ANQGSEA. Trimming left V 6 bases short and J 0 bases short, with 15 bases between. The CDR3 DNA reads as TGCAGCGTGGCCGGGACCCACAACTCTGGGGCCAACGTCCTGACTTTC. The encoded protein is CSVAGTHNSGANVLTF. Based on the CDR3 plus reference TRBV29-1 and TRBJ2-6, the full variable domain is SAVISQKPSRDICQRGTSLTIQCQVDSQVTMMFWYRQQPGQSLTLIATANQGSEATYESGFVIDKFPISRPNLTFSTLTVSNMSPEDSSIYLCSVAGTHNSGANVLTFGAGSRLTVL.

The CDR3 sequence: CASSQDAGNDYGYTF. The CDR3 DNA reads as TGCGCCAGCAGCCAAGACGCGGGGAACGACTATGGCTACACCTTC. The genes are TRBV4-3 and TRBJ1-2; D not certain. Trimming cost V 0 bases and J 3 bases, with 11 bases left between them. Germline CDR1 LGHNA, CDR2 YSLEER. This CDR3 has 15 amino acids.

V is TRBV6-5 and J is TRBJ1-6; the D is unclear. Between the trimmed V and J ends, which lost 6 bases and 5 bases, there was a span of 11 bases. Per the germline V gene, CDR1 is MNHEY and CDR2 is SVGAGI. This CDR3 comprises 14 residues. In DNA, the CDR3 is TGTGCCAGCAGCCACCCCCGGAATAATTCACCCCTCCACTTT. Translated: CASSHPRNNSPLHF.

V gene TRBV9 combines with J gene TRBJ1-4, with 7 bases aligning to TRBD1. This CDR3 has 16 residues. The junction had 4 bases not matched to a gene; V was cut back by 2 bases and J by 0 bases. The germline CDR1 and CDR2 sequences are SGDLS and YYNGEE. The CDR3 nucleotides are TGTGCCAGCAGCGTCCGACAGGGAGCAACTAATGAAAAACTGTTTTTT. Its protein product is CASSVRQGATNEKLFF.

This chain links TRBV2 with TRBJ2-7, with 8 bases matching TRBD2. The CDR3 extends over 15 amino acids. V was clipped by 6 bases and J by 2 bases; unmatched bases: 9. Germline CDR1 is SNHLY and CDR2 is FYNNEI. CDR3 coding DNA: TGTGCCAGCAGGGGTACTAGCGGAGGGACCTACGAGCAGTACTTC. It translates to CASRGTSGGTYEQYF.

The chain employs TRBV3-1 (or the pseudogene TRBV3-2) and TRBJ2-4; possibly TRBD2 for D (7 bases). The CDR3 extends over 15 amino acids. CDR1 is LGHDT and CDR2 is YNNKEL in the germline V gene (reference sequence). The ends were cut back, 6 bases at V and 3 bases at J, with 15 bases in the middle. For the CDR3, the DNA is TGTGCCAGCAGTCCCGGGGGGCTGGGCAAAAACATTCAGTACTTC. This translates into CASSPGGLGKNIQYF.

The chain carries TRBV4-1 and TRBJ1-2, with D maybe TRBD1 (5 bases). Germline-derived CDR1 and CDR2 are MGHRA and YSYEKL. The ends were cut back, 3 bases at V and 4 bases at J, with 12 bases in the middle. The CDR3 consists of 14 residues. CDR3 protein: CASSQADSIYGYTF. In nucleotides, the CDR3 is TGCGCCAGCAGCCAGGCCGACAGCATCTATGGCTACACCTTC.

This clone was counted a few times. The chain joins TRBV7-2 to TRBJ2-7; tentatively, D is TRBD2 (6 bases). The CDR3 contains 14 residues. Germline CDR1 is SGHTA and CDR2 is FQGNSA. The germline V and J ends were trimmed by 5 bases and 2 bases, with 13 bases remaining between them. The CDR3 nucleotides are TGTGCCAGCAGCGGGGGACGGACTACCTACGAGCAGTACTTC. Its translation is CASSGGRTTYEQYF.

The rearrangement links TRBV30 to TRBJ1-2, with D possibly TRBD1 on 5 matching bases. Per the germline V gene, CDR1 is GTSNPN and CDR2 is SVGIG (reference sequence). Trimming left V 8 bases short and J 0 bases short, with 16 bases between. The CDR3 length is 14 residues. The CDR3 spells CARGGRAANYGYTF. The CDR3 region has the DNA TGTGCCCGGGGGGGTCGGGCTGCTAACTATGGCTACACCTTC. Using reference TRBV30 and TRBJ1-2 for the parts outside the CDR3, the full variable domain is SQTIHQWPATLVQPVGSPLSLECTVEGTSNPNLYWYRQAAGRGLQLLFYSVGIGQISSEVPQNLSASRPQDRQFILSSKKLLLSDSGFYLCARGGRAANYGYTFGSGTRLTVV.

The gene calls are TRBV7-6 and TRBJ1-1, with a tentative D call TRBD1 (5 bases). Germline-derived CDR1 and CDR2 are SGHVS and FNYEAQ. The CDR3 length is 15 residues. V lost 5 bases, J lost 6 bases, and 19 bases lay in between. The chain's CDR3 is CASSGEGLPGSEAFF. CDR3 sequence (DNA): TGTGCCAGCAGCGGAGAGGGACTGCCTGGTTCTGAAGCTTTCTTT.

This rearrangement joins TRBV19 to TRBJ2-3, with 9 bases fitting TRBD2. The CDR3 runs 16 residues. The germline CDR1 and CDR2 sequences are LNHDA and SQIVND (reference sequence). Losses at the gene ends were 3 bases for V and 0 bases for J; bases not matched to a gene: 4. The CDR3 sequence: CASSIRGGASTDTQYF. The CDR3 DNA reads TGTGCCAGTAGTATTCGCGGGGGGGCTAGCACAGATACGCAGTATTTT.

This sequence joins TRBV6-5 and TRBJ1-1; perhaps TRBD1 as D (6 bases). This CDR3 has 13 amino acids. V was shortened by 6 bases and J by 8 bases, with 16 bases between the two germline ends. CDR1 MNHEY and CDR2 SVGAGI come from the germline V gene. CDR3 sequence reads: CASRPGTLLEAFF. For the CDR3, the DNA is TGTGCCAGCAGACCCGGGACACTCTTAGAAGCTTTCTTT.

J is TRBJ2-3 and V is TRBV28; tentatively, D is TRBD2 (7 bases). The CDR3 consists of 13 residues. The germline V gene encodes CDR1 MDHEN and CDR2 SYDVKM. V was cut by 11 bases and J by 3 bases, with 15 bases left in between. The CDR3 sequence: CACRRGGTDTQYF. The CDR3 DNA is TGTGCCTGCCGCAGGGGAGGGACAGATACGCAGTATTTT. Full variable domain (outside the CDR3, taken from reference TRBV28 and TRBJ2-3): DVKVTQSSRYLVKRTGEKVFLECVQDMDHENMFWYRQDPGLGLRLIYFSYDVKMKEKGDIPEGYSVSREKKERFSLILESASTNQTSMYLCACRRGGTDTQYFGPGTRLTVL.

The chain employs TRBV11-3 and TRBJ2-1, with 12 bases matching TRBD2. CDR3 length: 17 amino acids. Looked up from germline, CDR1 is SGHNT and CDR2 is YENEEA. Germline trimming cut 5 bases from V and 5 bases from J; bases unmatched to any gene: 10. CDR3 nucleotides: TGTGCCAGCAGCCTGGATGAAGGACTAGCGGGAAACAATGAGCAGTTCTTC. Amino acids: CASSLDEGLAGNNEQFF.